This TCR beta chain was identified during a study of blood T cell repertoires in COVID-19 (TCRdb year 2020). The study in broad terms: Samples covering the acute and convalescent phases of COVID-19 were provided by collaborators in the United States, Italy and Spain. The prospective study material was composed of cDNA or gDNA derived from T cells, B-cell-depleted T cells, or PBMCs. The dataset comprised deeply sampled blood TCRbeta repertoires from subjects exposed to, actively infected with, or recovered from COVID-19. A freely available public database, intended as a resource for researchers studying the immune response to SARS-CoV-2, is where the repertoires were released. Samples came from the ongoing ImmuneRACE study (first 160 participants) plus 1,254 subjects from 6 global collaborators. Nearly every sample came with metadata listing a de-identified subject ID, COVID-19 status, age in years and sex. Where available, HLA class I and class II types were taken from metadata supplied by the sample provider and were not determined by assay-based typing.

There are 14 amino acids in the CDR3, from cysteine to phenylalanine inclusive. CDR3 DNA only is kept here, 42 bases in frame from base 1. The CDR1 and CDR2 encoded by the germline V gene (reference sequence) are MNHEY and SMNVEV. Trimming removed 6 bases from V and 2 bases from J; the gene matches leave 4 bases unexplained. Whole blood was collected in K2EDTA tubes by collaborating institutions according to the institutions' own protocols. For TCRbeta analysis, collaborators shipped samples as frozen whole blood, isolated PBMCs, or DNA extracted from either of those sample types. TCRbeta CDR3 regions were amplified from genomic DNA using the immunoSEQ Assay, a bias-controlled multiplex PCR. Concerning the study's data processing: The number of nucleated cells in each sample was estimated from the amplification of reference gene primers within the assay. To quantify the absolute abundance of each unique TCRbeta CDR3 rearrangement, sequence reads were collapsed and filtered. Productive Simpson clonality was computed per sample as the square root of Simpson's diversity index over productive rearrangements. Imported from immuneACCESS, the table was reduced by TCRdb to in-frame sequences with V and J called. These copies leave out some clones; in studies compared against another copy, an unresolved V gene accounts for under half, and the cause of the remainder is not known. The DNA gave D and trimming, while V, J and clone size come from that table. In this sample the table shows 200,000 to 300,000 clones, just under 85% of which occur a single time. About 9.5% of the sample goes to the ten largest clones.

This clone was recorded a few times. The clone's antigen remains unknown. Base qualities were left out, and no much larger clone turns up one base away. Beyond this particular receptor, the publication reports: How much clinical and demographic metadata was included differed by source and by participant, and the metadata was provided uncurated.

Material for sequencing was peripheral blood. The chain employs TRBV27 and TRBJ2-7, with 10 junctional bases fitting TRBD2. The origin of this receptor is a woman at least 80 years old with acute or convalescent COVID-19. The DNA sequence is as follows: TGTGCCAGCAGAGGACTAGCGGACACCTACGAGCAGTACTTC. Its translation is CASRGLADTYEQYF.